Presented here are 32 T cell receptor beta chains from one specimen sequenced in a study of T cell responses to AZD1222 COVID-19 vaccine. Generated by immunoSEQ multiplex PCR, the TCRdb table keeps only in-frame clones and is missing some. The sample shows about 190,000 clones, about nine tenths of them seen only once. The sample in question was peripheral blood, obtained on day 0 of MenACWY control vaccination. These receptors were taken from an adult in good health.

There are a few counts of this clone. The chain is built from TRBV14 and TRBJ1-2; no definite D call. With 0 bases removed from V and 6 bases from J, the gap between germline ends came to 8 bases. Germline V gene data show CDR1 as SGHDN and CDR2 as FVKESK. The CDR3 sequence is 13 residues long. CDR3 region: CASSQDLANGYTF. The CDR3, as DNA: TGTGCCAGCAGCCAAGACTTGGCGAATGGCTACACCTTC.

This chain connects TRBV30 to TRBJ2-3; perhaps TRBD2 as D (6 bases). From germline, CDR1 is GTSNPN and CDR2 SVGIG (reference sequence). The CDR3 extends over 12 amino acids. V lost 8 bases, J lost 0 bases, and 9 bases lay in between. CDR3 region: CARSGSTDTQYF. For the CDR3, the DNA is TGTGCCAGAAGCGGGAGCACAGATACGCAGTATTTT. Combining the CDR3 with reference TRBV30 and TRBJ2-3 gives the whole variable domain SQTIHQWPATLVQPVGSPLSLECTVEGTSNPNLYWYRQAAGRGLQLLFYSVGIGQISSEVPQNLSASRPQDRQFILSSKKLLLSDSGFYLCARSGSTDTQYFGPGTRLTVL.

The J gene is TRBJ2-5, the V gene TRBV7-9, with 9 bases matching TRBD2. V shed 5 bases, J shed 0 bases, and the junction held 1 base outside the gene matches. The germline V gene has CDR1 SEHNR and CDR2 FQNEAQ (reference sequence). This CDR3 is 14 amino acids long. The DNA of the CDR3 is TGTGCCAGCAGCCGGACTAGCGACCAAGAGACCCAGTACTTC. This gives the protein CASSRTSDQETQYF.

This clone has a single count. The gene calls are TRBV6-6 and TRBJ2-5; possible D gene TRBD2, 6 bases. V was cut by 7 bases and J by 3 bases, with 15 bases left in between. The CDR3 is made up of 14 amino acids. Germline-derived CDR1 and CDR2 are MNHNY and SVGAGI (reference sequence). The CDR3 DNA sequence: TGTGCCAGCATCGGCGGGACTCTAAAAGAGACCCAGTACTTC. Amino acid sequence: CASIGGTLKETQYF.

The table lists this clone with a few counts. This chain joins TRBV5-5 and TRBJ1-3; TRBD1 aligns across 7 bases. CDR1 and CDR2 (germline): SGHKS, YYEKEE (reference sequence). CDR3 length: 16 amino acids. The J segment lost 0 bases and the V segment lost 4 bases, leaving 7 bases of the junction unmatched. The CDR3 reads CASSGGTALSGNTIYF. As DNA, the CDR3 is TGTGCCAGCAGCGGAGGGACAGCACTCTCTGGAAACACCATATATTTT.

About this clone itself: This sample includes further DNA sequences coding for the same CDR3. This sequence joins TRBV28 and TRBJ2-7; D remains unclear. In germline, CDR1 is MDHEN, CDR2 SYDVKM. Trimming removed 3 bases from V and 3 bases from J, with 3 bases in between. The CDR3 is 11 residues long. Here the CDR3 DNA reads TGTGCCAGCAGTTTGGGCTACGAGCAGTACTTC. Encoded protein: CASSLGYEQYF.

The CDR3: CAWSVGTDSDTQYF. CDR3 sequence (DNA): TGTGCCTGGAGTGTAGGTACGGATTCAGATACGCAGTATTTT. The J gene is TRBJ2-3, the V gene TRBV30; D uncertain. The length of the CDR3 is 14 residues. Germline loops: CDR1 GTSNPN, CDR2 SVGIG (reference sequence). Trimming cost V 0 bases and J 4 bases, with 11 bases left between them.

The chain couples TRBV6-5 to TRBJ2-3; perhaps TRBD1 as D (5 bases). Trimming removed 0 bases at V and 1 base at J, with 11 bases between. This CDR3 has 16 residues. CDR1 is MNHEY, CDR2 SVGAGI, per germline. In DNA form, the CDR3 reads TGTGCCAGCAGTTACTCTAAGGGGATAGGCACAGATACGCAGTATTTT. Protein: CASSYSKGIGTDTQYF.

This clone was seen only a few times. The V gene is TRBV12-3 or TRBV12-4, the J gene TRBJ1-1, with TRBD1 as a possible D gene (5 bases). The ends were cut back, 3 bases at V and 1 base at J, with 6 bases in the middle. The length of the CDR3 is 13 residues. CDR3 in amino acids: CASSFTGNTEAFF. The CDR3 DNA reads as TGTGCCAGCAGTTTTACAGGGAACACTGAAGCTTTCTTT.

This clone has just one count. V is TRBV27 and J is TRBJ2-7; D gene uncertain. The V end was cut by 2 bases, the J end by 0 bases, with 14 bases between. The CDR3 length is 16 residues. Germline values: CDR1 MNHEY, CDR2 SMNVEV (reference sequence). CDR3 protein: CASSLGLGGPSYEQYF. In nucleotides, the CDR3 is TGTGCCAGCAGTTTAGGGCTGGGCGGACCCTCCTACGAGCAGTACTTC.

The chain recombines TRBV4-2 with TRBJ1-6, with a possible D match to TRBD1 (5 bases). V was clipped by 3 bases and J by 10 bases, with 16 bases between them. From germline, CDR1 is LGHNA and CDR2 YNFKEQ. The CDR3 extends over 15 amino acids. CDR3 region: CASSQGGTPQSPLHF. In nucleotides, the CDR3 is TGTGCCAGCAGCCAGGGCGGGACTCCGCAATCACCCCTCCACTTT.

This clone was recorded once. The chain uses TRBV7-9 and TRBJ1-1; no clear D. Germline CDR1 reads SEHNR; CDR2 reads FQNEAQ (reference sequence). Trimming removed 2 bases at V and 6 bases at J, with 7 bases between. This CDR3 has 12 residues. The CDR3 nucleotides read TGTGCCAGCAGCTTAAGTAGCCCTGAAGCTTTCTTT. As protein: CASSLSSPEAFF.

The chain links TRBV19 to TRBJ2-5, with 11 bases fitting TRBD2. Trimming took 10 bases from V and 5 from J; bases not matched to a gene: 9. CDR1 is LNHDA and CDR2 is SQIVND in the germline V gene (reference sequence). The CDR3 is made up of 14 amino acids. The CDR3 DNA follows: TGTGCCACCACTAGCGGGAGAGGGGGGGAGACCCAGTACTTC. This translates into CATTSGRGGETQYF.

The chain carries TRBV9 and TRBJ1-5; D not certain. V shed 4 bases and J shed 0 bases, with 8 bases lying between them. CDR3 length: 14 amino acids. The germline gives CDR1 SGDLS, CDR2 YYNGEE. The CDR3 DNA follows: TGTGCCAGCAGCCCCGGGAATAGCAATCAGCCCCAGCATTTT. Translating it yields CASSPGNSNQPQHF.

V and J are TRBV5-1 and TRBJ1-2, with D perhaps TRBD1 (6 bases). The CDR3 consists of 13 residues. Trimming shortened V by 4 bases and J by 8 bases, and 15 bases separated the two germline ends. The germline V gene has CDR1 SGHRS and CDR2 YFSETQ. CDR3 bases: TGCGCCAGCAGCCCGGAAGGGGGGCGAGGCTACACCTTC. This sequence encodes CASSPEGGRGYTF. Together with reference TRBV5-1 and TRBJ1-2, the CDR3 gives the full variable domain: KAGVTQTPRYLIKTRGQQVTLSCSPISGHRSVSWYQQTPGQGLQFLFEYFSETQRNKGNFPGRFSGRQFSNSRSEMNVSTLELGDSALYLCASSPEGGRGYTFGSGTRLTVV.

This clone appeared a few times. The chain has TRBV7-2 and TRBJ2-2, with 12 positions matching TRBD2. CDR3 length: 17 residues. The V gene end was trimmed by 1 base and the J gene end by 5 bases; junction bases not matched to a gene: 5. The V gene's germline CDR1 is SGHTA and CDR2 FQGNSA. The CDR3 nucleotides read TGTGCCAGCAGCTTAGGCCTAGCGGGGGGGCCGACCGGGGAGCTGTTTTTT. This gives the protein CASSLGLAGGPTGELFF.

The chain joins TRBV15 to TRBJ1-3; D is ambiguous. V was trimmed by 2 bases and J by 0 bases, leaving 20 bases between them. The germline V gene has CDR1 LNHNV and CDR2 YYDKDF (reference sequence). This CDR3 region has 19 residues. Here the CDR3 reads CATSRSTPLGRNSGNTIYF. Here the CDR3 DNA reads TGTGCCACCAGCAGATCTACCCCCCTCGGAAGGAACTCTGGAAACACCATATATTTT.

The chain employs TRBV12-3 or TRBV12-4 and TRBJ1-3; D unresolved. The germline V and J ends were trimmed by 5 bases and 7 bases, with 6 bases remaining between them. The CDR3 has 11 amino acids. CDR3 nucleotide sequence: TGTGCCAGCAGTCCGGCGAACACCATATATTTT. Its protein is CASSPANTIYF.

The gene calls are TRBV7-2 and TRBJ2-6; D may be TRBD2 (5 bases). The germline V gene encodes CDR1 SGHTA and CDR2 FQGNSA. The CDR3 contains 18 residues. Trimming removed 5 bases from V and 2 bases from J, with 19 bases in between. The CDR3 spells CASSLLGFQRAGANVLTF. Here the CDR3 DNA reads TGTGCCAGCAGCCTCCTGGGCTTCCAGAGGGCTGGGGCCAACGTCCTGACTTTC.

The rearrangement joins TRBV28 to TRBJ2-7; 9 positions match TRBD2. This CDR3 has 16 residues. The V segment lost 5 bases and the J segment 7 bases; nucleotides outside the gene matches: 15. Germline CDR1 reads MDHEN; CDR2 reads SYDVKM. The CDR3 sequence is CASSDLELTAGGEQYF. The CDR3 coding sequence is TGTGCCAGCAGTGACCTGGAGCTGACAGCGGGGGGAGAGCAGTACTTC.

The chain couples TRBV2 to TRBJ1-4; D might be TRBD1 (5 bases). Germline CDR1 SNHLY, CDR2 FYNNEI. V was shortened by 4 bases and J by 7 bases, with 13 bases between the two germline ends. CDR3 size: 14 residues. DNA for the CDR3: TGTGCCAGCAGTGGAGGGGTTAGAGGTGAAAAACTGTTTTTT. Its translation: CASSGGVRGEKLFF.

CDR3 residues: CASSIGASGGAYEQYF. Here the CDR3 DNA reads TGTGCCAGCAGCATCGGAGCTAGCGGGGGGGCCTACGAGCAGTACTTC. The chain employs TRBV7-2 and TRBJ2-7, with TRBD2 matching over 12 bases. The V and J ends lost 5 bases and 2 bases, in that order; junction bases with no gene match: 7. The V gene's germline CDR1 is SGHTA and CDR2 FQGNSA. The CDR3 extends over 16 amino acids.

This chain joins TRBV28 and TRBJ1-5; 7 bases are shared with TRBD1. The CDR3 sequence is 15 residues long. The V segment lost 10 bases and the J segment 0 bases; nucleotides outside the gene matches: 9. From germline, CDR1 is MDHEN and CDR2 SYDVKM. CDR3 amino acids: CATTRTGISNQPQHF. As DNA, the CDR3 is TGTGCCACCACACGGACAGGTATTAGCAATCAGCCCCAGCATTTT.

This chain links TRBV2 with TRBJ1-1; 9 positions match TRBD1. Germline-derived CDR1 and CDR2 are SNHLY and FYNNEI. Trimming took 5 bases from V and 0 from J; bases not matched to a gene: 7. The CDR3 is 16 amino acids. The CDR3 DNA reads TGTGCCAGCAGTCCACAGGGGGCTGGGATGAACACTGAAGCTTTCTTT. Protein product: CASSPQGAGMNTEAFF.

With respect to this clone: This same CDR3 is encoded by further DNA sequences in the sample. The rearrangement joins TRBV12-3 or TRBV12-4 to TRBJ1-1; perhaps TRBD1 as D (5 bases). The CDR3 covers 13 residues. V lost 1 base, J lost 4 bases, and 7 bases lay in between. CDR3 in amino acids: CASSLVGGTEAFF. In DNA form, the CDR3 reads TGTGCCAGCAGTTTAGTTGGGGGCACTGAAGCTTTCTTT.

The chain employs TRBV9 and TRBJ2-1; 10 nucleotides agree with TRBD1. This CDR3 has 16 amino acids. Germline trimming cut 0 bases from V and 7 bases from J; bases unmatched to any gene: 7. Germline values: CDR1 SGDLS, CDR2 YYNGEE. For the CDR3, the DNA is TGTGCCAGCAGCGTAGCTGGGGGACAGGGGTGGAATGAGCAGTTCTTC. This translates into CASSVAGGQGWNEQFF.

V usage is TRBV30 and J usage is TRBJ1-5; no clear D. This CDR3 has 14 amino acids. Trimming removed 0 bases from V and 9 bases from J, with 15 bases in between. Germline-derived CDR1 and CDR2 are GTSNPN and SVGIG (reference sequence). In DNA form, the CDR3 reads TGTGCCTGGAGTGTTCCCGGGCCCAACCGGCCCCAGCATTTT. Protein product: CAWSVPGPNRPQHF.

The chain uses TRBV5-1 and TRBJ2-1; D is undetermined. The length of the CDR3 is 11 residues. Germline CDR1 reads SGHRS; CDR2 reads YFSETQ. The V end was cut by 4 bases, the J end by 5 bases, with 4 bases between. The CDR3 nucleotides are TGCGCCAGCAGCGGAAACAATGAGCAGTTCTTC. Protein product: CASSGNNEQFF.

This chain joins TRBV6-2 or TRBV6-3 and TRBJ2-5, with a tentative D call TRBD2 (5 bases). This CDR3 region has 14 residues. CDR1 and CDR2 (germline): MNHEY, SVGEGT. The V gene lost 5 bases and the J gene lost 5 bases, with 15 bases spanning the gap. The DNA of the CDR3 is TGTGCCAGCAGTAACACTAGGGAGAGGGAGACCCAGTACTTC. Amino acid sequence: CASSNTRERETQYF.

This sequence joins TRBV18 and TRBJ1-3; D perhaps matches TRBD1 (5 bases). CDR1 KGHSH and CDR2 LQKENI come from the germline V gene. Trimming took off 2 bases at V and 0 bases at J, with 11 bases between the two ends. This CDR3 is built from 16 residues. The DNA of the CDR3 is TGTGCCAGCTCACCAATCTCCAGGGCCTCTGGAAACACCATATATTTT. It is translated as CASSPISRASGNTIYF.

This chain joins TRBV6-5 and TRBJ1-2; 10 bases map to TRBD1. Trimming removed 0 bases from V and 8 bases from J; junction bases left unmatched: 6. CDR1 and CDR2 from the germline V gene are MNHEY and SVGAGI. The CDR3 sequence is 15 residues long. The CDR3 here is CASSYSGQGIGGYTF. The CDR3 DNA follows: TGTGCCAGCAGTTACTCGGGACAGGGGATTGGCGGCTACACCTTC.

The chain employs TRBV19 and TRBJ2-7, with D maybe TRBD1 (6 bases). V shed 3 bases and J shed 2 bases, with 17 bases lying between them. CDR3 length: 16 amino acids. Germline V gene sequence: CDR1 LNHDA, CDR2 SQIVND (reference sequence). In nucleotides, the CDR3 is TGTGCCAGTAGTATGGAGCGGACAGAAAGTGCCTACGAGCAGTACTTC. Encoded protein: CASSMERTESAYEQYF. Full variable domain (missing parts from reference TRBV19 and TRBJ2-7): DGGITQSPKYLFRKEGQNVTLSCEQNLNHDAMYWYRQDPGQGLRLIYYSQIVNDFQKGDIAEGYSVSREKKESFPLTVTSAQKNPTAFYLCASSMERTESAYEQYFGPGTRLTVT.